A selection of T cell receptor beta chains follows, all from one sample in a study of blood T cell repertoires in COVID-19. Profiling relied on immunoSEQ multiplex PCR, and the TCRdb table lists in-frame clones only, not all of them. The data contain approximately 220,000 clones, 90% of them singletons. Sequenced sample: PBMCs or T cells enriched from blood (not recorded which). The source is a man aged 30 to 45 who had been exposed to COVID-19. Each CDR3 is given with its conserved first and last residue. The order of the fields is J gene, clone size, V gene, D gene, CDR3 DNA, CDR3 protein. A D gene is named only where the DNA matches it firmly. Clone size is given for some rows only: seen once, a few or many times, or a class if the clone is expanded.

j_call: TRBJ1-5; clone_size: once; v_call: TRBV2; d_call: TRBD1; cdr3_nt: TGTGCCAGCAGCTCGGGACAGGGAGAGAATCAGCCCCAGCATTTT; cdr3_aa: CASSSGQGENQPQHF
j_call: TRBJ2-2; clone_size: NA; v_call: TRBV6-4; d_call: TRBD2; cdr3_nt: TGTGCCAGCAGTGACGGGGGACTAACCGGTAGTCCCGGGGAGCTGTTTTTT; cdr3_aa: CASSDGGLTGSPGELFF
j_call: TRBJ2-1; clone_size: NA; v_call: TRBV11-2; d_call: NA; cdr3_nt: TGTGCCAGCAGCTTAGAGCCCCAGGGTAATGAGCAGTTCTTC; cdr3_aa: CASSLEPQGNEQFF
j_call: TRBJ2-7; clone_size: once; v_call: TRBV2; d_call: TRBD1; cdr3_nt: TGTGCCAGCAGACCAGACAGGGGATCCGAGCAGTACTTC; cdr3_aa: CASRPDRGSEQYF
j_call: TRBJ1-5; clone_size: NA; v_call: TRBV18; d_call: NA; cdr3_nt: TGTGCCAGCTCACGCGACAGTAGCAATCAGCCCCAGCATTTT; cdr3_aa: CASSRDSSNQPQHF
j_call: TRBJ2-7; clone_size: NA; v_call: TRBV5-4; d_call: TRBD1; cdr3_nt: TGTGCCAGCAGCGGGGGACAGGGGAACGAGCAGTACTTC; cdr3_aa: CASSGGQGNEQYF
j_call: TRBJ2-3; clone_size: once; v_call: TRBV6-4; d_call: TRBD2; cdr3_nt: TGTGCCAGCAGTGACTCGGGAGGGCCAGATACGCAGTATTTT; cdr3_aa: CASSDSGGPDTQYF
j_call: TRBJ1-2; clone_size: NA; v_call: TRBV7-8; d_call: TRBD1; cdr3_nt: TGTGCCAGCAGCCCAAGGACAGGGGAGGGCTACACCTTC; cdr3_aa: CASSPRTGEGYTF
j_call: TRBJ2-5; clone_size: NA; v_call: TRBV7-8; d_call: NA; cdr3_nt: TGTGCCAGCAGCTGGGGGGAGAAGGGGACCCAGTACTTC; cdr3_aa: CASSWGEKGTQYF
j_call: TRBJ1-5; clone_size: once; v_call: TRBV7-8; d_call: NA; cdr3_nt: TGTGCCAGCAGCTTACAGTGGGGCCAGACTTATAGCAATCAGCCCCAGCATTTT; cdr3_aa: CASSLQWGQTYSNQPQHF
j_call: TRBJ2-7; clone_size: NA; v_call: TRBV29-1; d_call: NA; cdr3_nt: TGCAGCTGCATAGGACAGTACGAGCAGTACTTC; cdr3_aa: CSCIGQYEQYF
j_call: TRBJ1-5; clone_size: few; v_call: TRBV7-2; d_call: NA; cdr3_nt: TGTGCCAGCAGCCCCAGGGGCGGCAATCAGCCCCAGCATTTT; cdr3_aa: CASSPRGGNQPQHF
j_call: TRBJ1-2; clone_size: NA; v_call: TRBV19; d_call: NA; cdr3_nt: TGTGCCAGTACGCGGACACTCCTCCCCTATGGCTACACCTTC; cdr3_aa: CASTRTLLPYGYTF
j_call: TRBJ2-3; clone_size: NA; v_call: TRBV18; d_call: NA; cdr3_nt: TGTGCCAGCTCAATCTTAGCGGAGAGCACAGATACGCAGTATTTT; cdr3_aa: CASSILAESTDTQYF